This T cell receptor beta chain derives from a study of blood T cell repertoires in COVID-19. On the study more broadly: The United States, Italy and Spain were the sources of the acute and convalescent COVID-19 samples. T cells, B-cell-depleted T cells, or PBMCs provided the cDNA or gDNA that served as material.

Per the study methods: Reference gene primer amplification gave nucleated cell count estimates. Repertoires were generated with immunoSEQ multiplex PCR, while TCRdb's copy carries only in-frame clones and drops some. V and J calls plus clone size are reproduced from that table; the DNA served to infer D and trimming. Among 200,000 to 250,000 clones listed, almost 85% were seen once. V gave up 3 bases and J gave up 0 bases, with 15 bases separating them. The CDR3 totals 16 residues. Germline V gene data show CDR1 as LNHDA and CDR2 as SQIVND (reference sequence). This clone appeared a single time. The receptor's source is a woman of 80 years or more with acute or convalescent COVID-19. Sequencing input: peripheral blood. The chain links TRBV19 to TRBJ2-7; maybe TRBD2 (6 bases). The CDR3 region is CASSMGVGGSSYEQYF. The CDR3 DNA reads as TGTGCCAGTAGTATGGGGGTCGGGGGTAGCTCCTACGAGCAGTACTTC.